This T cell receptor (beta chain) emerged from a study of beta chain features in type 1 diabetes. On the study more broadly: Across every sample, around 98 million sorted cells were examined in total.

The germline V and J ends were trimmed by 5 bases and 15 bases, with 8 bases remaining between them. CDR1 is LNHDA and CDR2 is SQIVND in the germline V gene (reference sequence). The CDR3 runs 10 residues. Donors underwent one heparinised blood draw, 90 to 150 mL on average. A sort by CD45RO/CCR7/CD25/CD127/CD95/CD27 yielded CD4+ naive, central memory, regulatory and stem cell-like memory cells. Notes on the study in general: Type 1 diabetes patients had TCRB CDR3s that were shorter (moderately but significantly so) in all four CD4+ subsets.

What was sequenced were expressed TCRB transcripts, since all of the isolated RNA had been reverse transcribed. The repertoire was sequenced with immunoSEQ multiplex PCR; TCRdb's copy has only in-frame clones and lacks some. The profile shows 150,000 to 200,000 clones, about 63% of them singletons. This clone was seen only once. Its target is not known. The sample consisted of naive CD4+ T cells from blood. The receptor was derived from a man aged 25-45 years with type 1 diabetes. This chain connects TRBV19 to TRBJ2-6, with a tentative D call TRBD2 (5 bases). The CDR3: CASSPRGLTF. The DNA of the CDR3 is TGTGCCAGTAGTCCCCGGGGCCTGACTTTC. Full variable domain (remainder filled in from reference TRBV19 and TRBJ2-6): DGGITQSPKYLFRKEGQNVTLSCEQNLNHDAMYWYRQDPGQGLRLIYYSQIVNDFQKGDIAEGYSVSREKKESFPLTVTSAQKNPTAFYLCASSPRGLTFGAGSRLTVL.